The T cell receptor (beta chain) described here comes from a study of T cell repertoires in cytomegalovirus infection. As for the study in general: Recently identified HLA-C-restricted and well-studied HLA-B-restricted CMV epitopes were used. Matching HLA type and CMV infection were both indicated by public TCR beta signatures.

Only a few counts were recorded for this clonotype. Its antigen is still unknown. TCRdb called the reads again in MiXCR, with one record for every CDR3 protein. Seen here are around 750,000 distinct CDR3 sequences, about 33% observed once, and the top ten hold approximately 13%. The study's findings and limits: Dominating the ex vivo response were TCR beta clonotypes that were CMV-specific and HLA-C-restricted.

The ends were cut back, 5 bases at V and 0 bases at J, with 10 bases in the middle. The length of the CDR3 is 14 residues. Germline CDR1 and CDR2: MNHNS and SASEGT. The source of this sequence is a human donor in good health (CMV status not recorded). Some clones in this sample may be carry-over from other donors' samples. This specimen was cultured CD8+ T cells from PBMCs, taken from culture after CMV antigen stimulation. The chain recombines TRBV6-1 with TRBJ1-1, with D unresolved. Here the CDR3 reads CASSISEMNTEAFF. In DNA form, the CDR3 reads TGTGCCAGCAGTATTTCAGAGATGAACACTGAAGCTTTCTTT.